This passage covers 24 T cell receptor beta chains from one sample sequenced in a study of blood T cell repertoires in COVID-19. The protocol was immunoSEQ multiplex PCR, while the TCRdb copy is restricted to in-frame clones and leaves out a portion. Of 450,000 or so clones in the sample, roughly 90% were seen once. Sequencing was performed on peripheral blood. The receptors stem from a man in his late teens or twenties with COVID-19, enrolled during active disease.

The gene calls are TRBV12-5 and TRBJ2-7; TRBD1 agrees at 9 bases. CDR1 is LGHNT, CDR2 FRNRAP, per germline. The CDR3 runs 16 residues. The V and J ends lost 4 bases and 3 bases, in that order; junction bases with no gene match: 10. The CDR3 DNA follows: TGTGCTAGTGGTTCCACAGGGGGCGTGGATTTCTACGAGCAGTACTTC. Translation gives CASGSTGGVDFYEQYF.

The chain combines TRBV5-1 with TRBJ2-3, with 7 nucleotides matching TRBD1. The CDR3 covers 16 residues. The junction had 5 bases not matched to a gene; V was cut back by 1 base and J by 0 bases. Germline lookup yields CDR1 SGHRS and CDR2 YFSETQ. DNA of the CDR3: TGCGCCAGCAGCTTGTCCAAGACAGGGAGCACAGATACGCAGTATTTT. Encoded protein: CASSLSKTGSTDTQYF.

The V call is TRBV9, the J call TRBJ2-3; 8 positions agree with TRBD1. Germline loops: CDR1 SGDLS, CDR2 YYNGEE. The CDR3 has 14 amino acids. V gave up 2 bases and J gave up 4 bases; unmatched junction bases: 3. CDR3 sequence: CASSVTGGSDTQYF. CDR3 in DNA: TGTGCCAGCAGCGTCACAGGGGGATCAGATACGCAGTATTTT.

Here the CDR3 DNA reads TGCAGCGTCCGGGACCGGGACAGGAAATACGAGCAGTACTTC. Translation gives CSVRDRDRKYEQYF. This chain joins TRBV29-1 and TRBJ2-7, with 8 bases identical to TRBD1. This CDR3 spans 14 amino acids. V shed 6 bases and J 4 bases; nucleotides not matched to a gene: 11. Germline CDR1 is SQVTM and CDR2 is ANQGSEA.

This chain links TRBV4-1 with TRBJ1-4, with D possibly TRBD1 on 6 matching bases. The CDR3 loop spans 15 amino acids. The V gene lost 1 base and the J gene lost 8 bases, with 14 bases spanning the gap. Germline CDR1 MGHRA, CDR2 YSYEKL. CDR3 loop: CASSQVPGEREKLFF. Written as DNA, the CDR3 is TGCGCCAGCAGCCAAGTCCCAGGGGAGCGGGAAAAACTGTTTTTT.

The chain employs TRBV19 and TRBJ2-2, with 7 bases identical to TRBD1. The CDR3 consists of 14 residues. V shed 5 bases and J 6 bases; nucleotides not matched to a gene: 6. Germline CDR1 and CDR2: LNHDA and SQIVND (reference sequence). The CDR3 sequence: CASSPGQFPGELFF. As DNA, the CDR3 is TGTGCCAGTAGTCCGGGACAGTTCCCCGGGGAGCTGTTTTTT. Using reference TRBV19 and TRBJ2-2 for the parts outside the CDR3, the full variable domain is DGGITQSPKYLFRKEGQNVTLSCEQNLNHDAMYWYRQDPGQGLRLIYYSQIVNDFQKGDIAEGYSVSREKKESFPLTVTSAQKNPTAFYLCASSPGQFPGELFFGEGSRLTVL.

CDR3 bases: TGTGCCAGTGATCCAGGACAGGGGGCGAGTGGTGGCTACACCTTC. It encodes CASDPGQGASGGYTF. The chain couples TRBV2 to TRBJ1-2; 11 nucleotides align to TRBD1. Trimming removed 9 bases from V and 7 bases from J; junction bases left unmatched: 13. This CDR3 spans 15 amino acids. Germline lookup yields CDR1 SNHLY and CDR2 FYNNEI.

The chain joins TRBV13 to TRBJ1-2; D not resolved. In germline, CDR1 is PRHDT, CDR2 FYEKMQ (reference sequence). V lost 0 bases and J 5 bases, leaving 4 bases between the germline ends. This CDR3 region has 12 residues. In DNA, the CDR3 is TGTGCCAGCAGCTTAGGACAGTATGGCTACACCTTC. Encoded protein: CASSLGQYGYTF.

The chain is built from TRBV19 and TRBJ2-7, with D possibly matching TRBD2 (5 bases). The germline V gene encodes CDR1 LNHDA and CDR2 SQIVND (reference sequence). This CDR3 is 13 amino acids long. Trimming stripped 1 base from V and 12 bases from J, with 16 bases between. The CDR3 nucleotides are TGTGCCAGTAGTATAGCAGGAGGCCGAGGCCTGTACTTC. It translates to CASSIAGGRGLYF.

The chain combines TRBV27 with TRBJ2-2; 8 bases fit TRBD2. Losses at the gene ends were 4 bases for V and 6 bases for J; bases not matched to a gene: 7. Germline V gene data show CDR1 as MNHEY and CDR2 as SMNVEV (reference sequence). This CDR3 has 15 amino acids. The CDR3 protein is CASSWTSRVAGELFF. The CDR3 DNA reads TGTGCCAGCAGTTGGACTAGCCGCGTCGCCGGGGAGCTGTTTTTT.

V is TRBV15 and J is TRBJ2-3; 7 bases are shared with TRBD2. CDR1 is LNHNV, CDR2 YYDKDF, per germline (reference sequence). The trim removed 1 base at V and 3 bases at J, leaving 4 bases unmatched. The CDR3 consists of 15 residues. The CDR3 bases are TGTGCCACCAGCAGAGGCGGGAGTTTGACAGATACGCAGTATTTT. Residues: CATSRGGSLTDTQYF.

The CDR3 sequence: CASSHGGGRYGQYF. The CDR3 DNA follows: TGTGCCAGCAGCCATGGGGGCGGGAGGTACGGTCAGTACTTC. The chain combines TRBV7-8 with TRBJ2-7; 8 bases map to TRBD2. CDR3 length: 14 residues. Trimming took 5 bases from V and 10 from J; bases not matched to a gene: 13. The germline CDR1 and CDR2 sequences are SGHVS and FQNEAQ.

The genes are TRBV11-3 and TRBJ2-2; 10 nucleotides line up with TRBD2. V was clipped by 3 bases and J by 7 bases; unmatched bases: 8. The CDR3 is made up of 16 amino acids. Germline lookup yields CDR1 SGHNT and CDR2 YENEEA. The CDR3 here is CASSFGLAGVVGELFF. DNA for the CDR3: TGTGCCAGCAGCTTCGGGCTAGCGGGAGTTGTCGGGGAGCTGTTTTTT.

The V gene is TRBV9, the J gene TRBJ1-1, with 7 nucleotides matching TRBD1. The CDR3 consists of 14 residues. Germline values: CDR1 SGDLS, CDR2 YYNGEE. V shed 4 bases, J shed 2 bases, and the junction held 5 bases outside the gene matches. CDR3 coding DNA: TGTGCCAGCAGCACGGGACAGTCCAACACTGAAGCTTTCTTT. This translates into CASSTGQSNTEAFF.

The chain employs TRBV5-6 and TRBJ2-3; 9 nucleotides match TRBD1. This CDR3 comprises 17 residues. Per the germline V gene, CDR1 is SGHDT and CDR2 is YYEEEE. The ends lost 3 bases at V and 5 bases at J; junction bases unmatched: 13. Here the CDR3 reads CASSYTGTGLGKDTQYF. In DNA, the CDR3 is TGTGCCAGCAGCTATACCGGGACAGGGCTTGGAAAAGATACGCAGTATTTT.

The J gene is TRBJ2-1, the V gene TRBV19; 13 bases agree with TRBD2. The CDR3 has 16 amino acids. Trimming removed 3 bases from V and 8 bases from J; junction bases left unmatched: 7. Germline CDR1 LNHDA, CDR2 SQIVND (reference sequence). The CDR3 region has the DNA TGTGCCAGTAGTATGTGGACTAGCGGGAGTAGGGATGAGCAGTTCTTC. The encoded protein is CASSMWTSGSRDEQFF.

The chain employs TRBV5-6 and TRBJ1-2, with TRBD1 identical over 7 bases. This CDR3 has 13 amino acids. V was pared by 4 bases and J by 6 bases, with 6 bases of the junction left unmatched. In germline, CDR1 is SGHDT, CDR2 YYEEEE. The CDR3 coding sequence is TGTGCCAGCAGCGTGGACAGGTTCCATGGCTACACCTTC. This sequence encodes CASSVDRFHGYTF.

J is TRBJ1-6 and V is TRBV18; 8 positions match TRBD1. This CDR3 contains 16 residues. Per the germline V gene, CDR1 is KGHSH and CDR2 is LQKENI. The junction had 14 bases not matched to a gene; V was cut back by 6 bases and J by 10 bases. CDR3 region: CASSDYTGTGSSPLHF. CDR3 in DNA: TGTGCCAGCTCGGATTATACAGGGACAGGCTCCTCACCCCTCCACTTT.

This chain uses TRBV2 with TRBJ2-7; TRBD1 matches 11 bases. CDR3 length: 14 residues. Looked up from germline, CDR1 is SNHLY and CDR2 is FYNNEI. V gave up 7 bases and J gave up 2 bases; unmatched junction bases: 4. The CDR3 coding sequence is TGTGCCAGCACCCTGGGACAGGGGGCCTACGAGCAGTACTTC. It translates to CASTLGQGAYEQYF.

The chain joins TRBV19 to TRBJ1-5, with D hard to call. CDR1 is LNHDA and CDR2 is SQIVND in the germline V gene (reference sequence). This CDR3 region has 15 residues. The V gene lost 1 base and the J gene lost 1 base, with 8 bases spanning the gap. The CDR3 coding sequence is TGTGCCAGTAGTATAGGGCAGTCGAGCAATCAGCCCCAGCATTTT. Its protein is CASSIGQSSNQPQHF.

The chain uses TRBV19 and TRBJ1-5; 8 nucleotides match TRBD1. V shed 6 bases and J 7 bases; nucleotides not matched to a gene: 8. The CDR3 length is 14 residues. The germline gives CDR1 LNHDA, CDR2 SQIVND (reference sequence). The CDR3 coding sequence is TGTGCCAGTAGAGAGACAGGGGCTACACAGCCCCAGCATTTT. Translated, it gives CASRETGATQPQHF.

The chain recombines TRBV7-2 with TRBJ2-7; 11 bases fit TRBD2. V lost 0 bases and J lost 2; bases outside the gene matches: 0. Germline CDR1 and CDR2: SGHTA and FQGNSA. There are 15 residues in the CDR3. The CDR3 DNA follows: TGTGCCAGCAGCTTAGCTAGCGGGAGGGCCTACGAGCAGTACTTC. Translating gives CASSLASGRAYEQYF. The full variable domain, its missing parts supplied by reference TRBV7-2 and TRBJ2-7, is GAGVSQSPSNKVTEKGKDVELRCDPISGHTALYWYRQSLGQGLEFLIYFQGNSAPDKSGLPSDRFSAERTGGSVSTLTIQRTQQEDSAVYLCASSLASGRAYEQYFGPGTRLTVT.

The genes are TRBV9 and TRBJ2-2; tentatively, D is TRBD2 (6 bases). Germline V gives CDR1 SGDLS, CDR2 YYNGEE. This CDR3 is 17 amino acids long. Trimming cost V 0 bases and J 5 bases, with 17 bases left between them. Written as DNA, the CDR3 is TGTGCCAGCAGCGTAGAGGTCGGCGGGATGGGAACCGGGGAGCTGTTTTTT. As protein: CASSVEVGGMGTGELFF. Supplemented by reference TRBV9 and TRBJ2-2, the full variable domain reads DSGVTQTPKHLITATGQRVTLRCSPRSGDLSVYWYQQSLDQGLQFLIQYYNGEERAKGNILERFSAQQFPDLHSELNLSSLELGDSALYFCASSVEVGGMGTGELFFGEGSRLTVL.

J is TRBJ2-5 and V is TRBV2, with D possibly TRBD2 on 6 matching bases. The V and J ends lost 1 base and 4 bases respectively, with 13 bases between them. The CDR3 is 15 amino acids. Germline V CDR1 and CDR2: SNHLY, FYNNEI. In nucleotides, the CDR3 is TGTGCCAGCAGTGAAGGGAGGGGACGGGGAGAGACCCAGTACTTC. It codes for CASSEGRGRGETQYF.